This TCR beta chain emerged from a study of OX40 agonist ivuxolimab in advanced cancers. Study context: Patients were treated with ivuxolimab, an agonistic anti-OX40 (CD134) antibody. Across the patients, intravenous ivuxolimab was delivered every 2 weeks at 0.01 to 10 mg/kg. Findings of the study overall: Relative to CD4+ cells, CD8+ T cells on average had more expanded clones.

Individuals having autoimmune disease history or systemic immunosuppression were not enrolled. Data came from immunoSEQ multiplex PCR; TCRdb stores just in-frame clones and leaves some out. The table shows tens of thousands of clones, with 70% to 90% occurring only once. This clone has a handful of counts. Its specificity is unknown. The sequences come from CD4+ or CD8+ T cells sorted from blood, collected in a trial of the OX40 agonist ivuxolimab. The sequence came from an adult with an advanced solid tumor such as melanoma, head and neck, liver or kidney cancer.

CDR3 nucleotides: TGTGCCAGCAGCTTCGGACTCTCCTACTTGAATGAGCAGTTCTTC. Residues: CASSFGLSYLNEQFF. This rearrangement joins TRBV7-2 to TRBJ2-1, with a tentative D call TRBD2 (5 bases). Germline values: CDR1 SGHTA, CDR2 FQGNSA. The CDR3 runs 15 residues. V dropped 3 bases and J dropped 7 bases, with 16 bases sitting between them.